This T cell receptor (beta chain) is from a study of a mutant IDH1 vaccine in newly diagnosed glioma. Time point specified: baseline, week 1 (first vaccination visit). Indicated treatment: pre-vaccination baseline after standard-of-care therapy. Losses at the gene ends were 1 base for V and 6 bases for J; bases not matched to a gene: 8. Germline V gives CDR1 SGHTA, CDR2 FQGNSA. The CDR3 loop spans 15 amino acids. This table comes from immunoSEQ multiplex PCR, and its TCRdb copy is limited to in-frame clones, with some not included. The sample holds around 30,000 clones, over 60% seen once. The clonotype originates from a man between 50 and 59 years old with glioma. Some clones in this sample may be carry-over from other donors' samples. The material sequenced was peripheral blood mononuclear cells (PBMCs), taken from a glioma patient treated with radiotherapy, temozolomide or both. This sequence joins TRBV7-2 and TRBJ2-5, with 7 bases identical to TRBD2. CDR3 region: CASSLDGGGTKTQYF. CDR3 coding DNA: TGTGCCAGCAGCTTAGATGGGGGAGGGACTAAGACCCAGTACTTC. Full variable domain (rest looked up from reference TRBV7-2 and TRBJ2-5): GAGVSQSPSNKVTEKGKDVELRCDPISGHTALYWYRQSLGQGLEFLIYFQGNSAPDKSGLPSDRFSAERTGGSVSTLTIQRTQQEDSAVYLCASSLDGGGTKTQYFGPGTRLLVL.